The subject of this entry is one TCR beta chain. The antigen is not known. Every single donor gave one heparinised blood draw, and these averaged about 110 mL. The CDR3 runs 17 residues. Trimming removed 0 bases from V and 5 bases from J; junction bases left unmatched: 6. Germline loops: CDR1 SGDLS, CDR2 YYNGEE. The sample comes from a study of beta chain features in type 1 diabetes. Study results and caveats: The naive, central memory and Treg TCRB repertoires looked more alike in patients than they did in healthy donors.

TCRB transcripts that were expressed got sequenced, as all of the isolated RNA had been reverse transcribed. Clones were sequenced by immunoSEQ multiplex PCR, and TCRdb holds only the in-frame ones, with some missing. The repertoire holds 300,000 or so clones, with approximately 8.2% as singletons. The rearrangement uses TRBV9 and TRBJ2-1; 12 nucleotides agree with TRBD2. This TCR was sampled from a woman aged 18-29 years in good health. The sample consisted of central memory CD4+ T cells from blood. The CDR3 DNA reads as TGTGCCAGCAGCGTAGGGGGGACTAGCGGGTCCCACAATGAGCAGTTCTTC. Its protein product is CASSVGGTSGSHNEQFF.